These 22 T cell receptor beta chains came from one sample sequenced in a study of blood T cell repertoires in COVID-19. Produced via immunoSEQ multiplex PCR; TCRdb's table is partial and in-frame only. The sample holds over 200,000 clones, 90% to 95% seen once. The sequenced sample consisted of peripheral blood. The origin of the receptors is a man in his fifties or sixties with COVID-19, enrolled during active disease.

The chain is built from TRBV10-3 and TRBJ2-3; weak D call: TRBD2 (5 bases). V was trimmed by 4 bases and J by 5 bases, leaving 16 bases between them. The germline CDR1 and CDR2 sequences are ENHRY and SYGVKD. This CDR3 is built from 15 residues. This CDR3 is CAISGNNVREDTQYF. The CDR3 nucleotides are TGTGCCATCAGTGGCAACAATGTGAGGGAAGATACGCAGTATTTT.

The chain is built from TRBV7-6 and TRBJ2-1; 10 bases match TRBD2. Looked up from germline, CDR1 is SGHVS and CDR2 is FNYEAQ. The ends lost 1 base at V and 9 bases at J; junction bases unmatched: 9. There are 16 residues in the CDR3. Written as DNA, the CDR3 is TGTGCCAGCAGCTTAGGGGCTAGCGGGAGTCGGGGTGAGCAGTTCTTC. This translates into CASSLGASGSRGEQFF. The variable domain in full, completed from reference TRBV7-6 and TRBJ2-1, reads GAGVSQSPRYKVTKRGQDVALRCDPISGHVSLYWYRQALGQGPEFLTYFNYEAQQDKSGLPNDRFSAERPEGSISTLTIQRTEQRDSAMYRCASSLGASGSRGEQFFGPGTRLTVL.

The chain employs TRBV3-1 (or the pseudogene TRBV3-2) and TRBJ2-7, with TRBD1 as a possible D gene (6 bases). The CDR3 is 15 amino acids. Trimming stripped 0 bases from V and 3 bases from J, with 12 bases between. Germline CDR1 is LGHDT and CDR2 is YNNKEL (reference sequence). The CDR3 DNA follows: TGTGCCAGCAGCCAAGACCGGCAGGGGAGCTACGAGCAGTACTTC. Amino acid sequence: CASSQDRQGSYEQYF.

This sequence joins TRBV4-1 and TRBJ1-1; D possibly corresponds to TRBD1 (5 bases). This CDR3 is built from 17 residues. With 1 base removed from V and 6 bases from J, the gap between germline ends came to 21 bases. Germline V gene sequence: CDR1 MGHRA, CDR2 YSYEKL. CDR3 in DNA: TGCGCCAGCAGCCAAGTGGCACCCCTCCGGACACCTCCTGAAGCTTTCTTT. Protein sequence: CASSQVAPLRTPPEAFF.

The gene calls are TRBV28 and TRBJ2-7; tentative D call: TRBD2 (6 bases). V was cut by 4 bases and J by 8 bases, with 12 bases left in between. The CDR3 covers 12 residues. Germline V CDR1 and CDR2: MDHEN, SYDVKM. Here the CDR3 reads CASSSTGRQQYF. CDR3 coding DNA: TGTGCCAGCAGTTCAACGGGGAGGCAGCAGTACTTC.

V is TRBV7-9 and J is TRBJ2-7, with D perhaps matching TRBD2 (6 bases). This CDR3 contains 15 residues. Germline lookup yields CDR1 SEHNR and CDR2 FQNEAQ (reference sequence). Trimming took off 3 bases at V and 2 bases at J, with 14 bases between the two ends. The CDR3 DNA reads as TGTGCCAGCAGCTTCAGCCGGACTACAACCTACGAGCAGTACTTC. Amino acids: CASSFSRTTTYEQYF.

The chain is built from TRBV11-3 and TRBJ2-2; a weak D match, TRBD2 (5 bases). The CDR3 sequence is 14 residues long. Trimming removed 7 bases at V and 7 bases at J, with 16 bases between. Germline V CDR1 and CDR2: SGHNT, YENEEA. DNA for the CDR3: TGTGCCAGCACCGAATCCGGGGTTGGCGGGGAGCTGTTTTTT. It translates to CASTESGVGGELFF.

The V gene is TRBV5-4, the J gene TRBJ2-1; D is possibly TRBD1 (6 bases). The germline CDR1 and CDR2 sequences are SGHNT and YYREEE (reference sequence). The CDR3 spans 13 residues. In DNA, the CDR3 is TGTGGGTACCGGGACAAGCACTACAATGAGCAGTTCTTC. This sequence encodes CGYRDKHYNEQFF.

This chain connects TRBV4-1 to TRBJ1-2; the D gene is possibly TRBD1 (6 bases). There are 13 residues in the CDR3. Trimming removed 0 bases from V and 7 bases from J, with 9 bases in between. Germline V gene data show CDR1 as MGHRA and CDR2 as YSYEKL. This CDR3 is CASSQEGRGGYTF. The CDR3 DNA sequence: TGCGCCAGCAGCCAAGAGGGCAGGGGTGGCTACACCTTC.

With respect to this clone: This CDR3 is also generated by other DNA sequences in the sample. This chain uses TRBV5-1 with TRBJ2-2; 7 bases map to TRBD1. The V gene's germline CDR1 is SGHRS and CDR2 YFSETQ. The V gene end was trimmed by 3 bases and the J gene end by 0 bases; junction bases not matched to a gene: 2. The CDR3 contains 15 residues. The CDR3 is CASSSGTANTGELFF. CDR3 in DNA: TGCGCCAGCAGCTCCGGGACAGCGAACACCGGGGAGCTGTTTTTT.

The chain joins TRBV11-2 to TRBJ2-7; the D gene is possibly TRBD1 (5 bases). Trimming pared 0 bases from V and 6 bases from J, leaving 9 bases between. CDR1 is SGHAT and CDR2 is FQNNGV in the germline V gene. The CDR3 totals 13 residues. DNA of the CDR3: TGTGCCAGCAGCTTAGATCCTAGGGGCGAGCAGTACTTC. Protein: CASSLDPRGEQYF.

The gene calls are TRBV10-2 and TRBJ1-1, with TRBD1 matching over 7 bases. From germline, CDR1 is WSHSY and CDR2 SAAADI. With 4 bases clipped from V and 1 base from J, the junction kept 3 bases outside the gene matches. The CDR3 sequence is 14 residues long. The CDR3 bases are TGCGCCAGCAGTGTAAAGGGGGCGAACACTGAAGCTTTCTTT. It specifies CASSVKGANTEAFF.

This chain uses TRBV6-1 with TRBJ1-3; D may be TRBD1 (6 bases). Germline assignment: CDR1 MNHNS and CDR2 SASEGT. This CDR3 is built from 16 residues. The V end was cut by 2 bases, the J end by 4 bases, with 15 bases between. The CDR3 is CASSELGWTVGNTIYF. CDR3 DNA: TGTGCCAGCAGTGAACTGGGGTGGACAGTAGGAAACACCATATATTTT.

The chain recombines TRBV28 with TRBJ1-6; D remains ambiguous. Trimming shortened V by 7 bases and J by 5 bases, and 12 bases separated the two germline ends. This CDR3 contains 14 residues. Germline CDR1 is MDHEN and CDR2 is SYDVKM. In DNA form, the CDR3 reads TGTGCCAGCAAGATGCTGACTAATAATTCACCCCTCCACTTT. As protein: CASKMLTNNSPLHF.

The chain recombines TRBV5-1 with TRBJ2-7, with TRBD1 matching 8 bases. The CDR3 sequence is 13 residues long. Per germline, CDR1 SGHRS and CDR2 YFSETQ. V was pared by 7 bases and J by 3 bases, with 6 bases of the junction left unmatched. The CDR3 is CASRTGSHYEQYF. DNA of the CDR3: TGCGCCAGCCGGACAGGGTCTCACTACGAGCAGTACTTC.

This chain joins TRBV29-1 and TRBJ2-1; 8 bases are a match to TRBD2. The CDR3 length is 13 residues. Trimming took 7 bases from V and 5 from J; bases not matched to a gene: 7. Germline V gene data show CDR1 as SQVTM and CDR2 as ANQGSEA. CDR3 DNA: TGCAGCGGTCGGGCTAGCGGGCACAATGAGCAGTTCTTC. Encoded protein: CSGRASGHNEQFF.

The chain employs TRBV12-3 or TRBV12-4 and TRBJ1-2; 10 nucleotides match TRBD1. V was pared by 6 bases and J by 7 bases, with 5 bases of the junction left unmatched. There are 13 residues in the CDR3. This chain's CDR3 is CASSGQGDSGYTF. DNA for the CDR3: TGTGCCAGCAGCGGACAGGGGGACTCTGGCTACACCTTC.

The gene calls are TRBV29-1 and TRBJ2-1; 8 nucleotides agree with TRBD2. This CDR3 contains 18 residues. V trimming: 3 bases; J trimming: 0 bases; junction bases outside the gene matches: 13. The germline V gene has CDR1 SQVTM and CDR2 ANQGSEA. This CDR3 is CSVDPPLERGTSYNEQFF. The CDR3 bases are TGCAGCGTTGACCCCCCCCTGGAGCGGGGGACCTCCTACAATGAGCAGTTCTTC.

The CDR3 is CASSLAGGRDTEAFF. The CDR3 DNA reads TGTGCCAGCAGCTTGGCCGGGGGGCGGGACACTGAAGCTTTCTTT. The J gene is TRBJ1-1, the V gene TRBV5-4, with D perhaps TRBD1 (6 bases). Trimming shortened V by 0 bases and J by 3 bases, and 12 bases separated the two germline ends. The germline gives CDR1 SGHNT, CDR2 YYREEE (reference sequence). CDR3 size: 15 residues.

V is TRBV5-1 and J is TRBJ2-2; 7 bases line up with TRBD1. The CDR3 length is 14 residues. Germline V gene sequence: CDR1 SGHRS, CDR2 YFSETQ. V shed 1 base, J shed 7 bases, and the junction held 4 bases outside the gene matches. The CDR3 reads CASSLIGGGGELFF. The CDR3 DNA reads TGCGCCAGCAGCTTGATAGGGGGCGGCGGGGAGCTGTTTTTT.

This clone was observed a single time. V and J are TRBV7-9 and TRBJ2-1, with 13 bases matching TRBD2. The CDR3 runs 15 residues. Germline-derived CDR1 and CDR2 are SEHNR and FQNEAQ (reference sequence). V dropped 1 base and J dropped 7; count of bases not matched to a gene: 1. The CDR3 nucleotides read TGTGCCAGCAGCTTAGAACTAGCGGGAGGGAATGAGCAGTTCTTC. As protein: CASSLELAGGNEQFF. Full variable domain (rest looked up from reference TRBV7-9 and TRBJ2-1): DTGVSQNPRHKITKRGQNVTFRCDPISEHNRLYWYRQTLGQGPEFLTYFQNEAQLEKSRLLSDRFSAERPKGSFSTLEIQRTEQGDSAMYLCASSLELAGGNEQFFGPGTRLTVL.

The chain combines TRBV9 with TRBJ1-6; D is ambiguous. Germline CDR1 reads SGDLS; CDR2 reads YYNGEE. V was clipped by 0 bases and J by 0 bases, with 4 bases between them. The CDR3 spans 15 residues. This CDR3 is CASSVGSSYNSPLHF. The CDR3 DNA follows: TGTGCCAGCAGCGTAGGTAGCTCCTATAATTCACCCCTCCACTTT. The full variable domain, its missing parts supplied by reference TRBV9 and TRBJ1-6, is DSGVTQTPKHLITATGQRVTLRCSPRSGDLSVYWYQQSLDQGLQFLIQYYNGEERAKGNILERFSAQQFPDLHSELNLSSLELGDSALYFCASSVGSSYNSPLHFGNGTRLTVT.